The 7 T cell receptor beta chains given below trace back to one sample, sequenced in a study of shared clonotypes between healthy human individuals. Assay: immunoSEQ multiplex PCR; the TCRdb copy retains only in-frame clones and omits some. The sample gives 600,000 to 750,000 clones, more than 70% of which show up once; approximately 1.8% is in the top ten. The source material was memory CD4+ T cells sorted from blood. The sample's subset: CD45RA-negative fraction. The origin of the receptors is a woman in her twenties or thirties in good health.

In the case of this clone: Additional DNA sequences in this sample encode the identical CDR3. CDR3 DNA: TGCGCCAGCAGCTTGGGACTAGCCGCCTACAATGAGCAGTTCTTC. Translating gives CASSLGLAAYNEQFF. V and J are TRBV5-1 and TRBJ2-1; TRBD2 matches 7 bases. The CDR3 is 15 residues long. Germline values: CDR1 SGHRS, CDR2 YFSETQ. V gave up 0 bases and J gave up 2 bases; unmatched junction bases: 2.

The chain is built from TRBV7-2 and TRBJ1-1, with TRBD1 as a possible D gene (5 bases). V dropped 5 bases and J dropped 7 bases, with 14 bases sitting between them. Germline V gene lookup returns CDR1 SGHTA and CDR2 FQGNSA. The length of the CDR3 is 13 residues. Written as DNA, the CDR3 is TGTGCCAGCAGCAGCGTAGAGGGGTTTGAAGCTTTCTTT. It yields the protein CASSSVEGFEAFF. Drawing the rest from reference TRBV7-2 and TRBJ1-1, the complete variable domain is GAGVSQSPSNKVTEKGKDVELRCDPISGHTALYWYRQSLGQGLEFLIYFQGNSAPDKSGLPSDRFSAERTGGSVSTLTIQRTQQEDSAVYLCASSSVEGFEAFFGQGTRLTVV.

The chain employs TRBV5-1 and TRBJ1-4, with TRBD1 identical over 8 bases. The V gene end was trimmed by 6 bases and the J gene end by 4 bases; junction bases not matched to a gene: 5. Germline V gene lookup returns CDR1 SGHRS and CDR2 YFSETQ. This CDR3 comprises 14 residues. The CDR3 DNA is TGCGCCAGCATCAGGGGGCTCGTTAATGAAAAACTGTTTTTT. Encoded protein: CASIRGLVNEKLFF.

This clone was seen a handful of times. The chain employs TRBV10-1 and TRBJ2-3; 11 bases fit TRBD2. This CDR3 region has 16 residues. Germline V gene sequence: CDR1 WNHNN, CDR2 SYGVQD (reference sequence). Trimming cost V 5 bases and J 3 bases; bases outside gene matches: 7. CDR3 in amino acids: CASSNLAGGPTDTQYF. The CDR3 DNA reads TGCGCCAGCAGTAACTTAGCGGGAGGGCCGACAGATACGCAGTATTTT.

This chain links TRBV29-1 with TRBJ2-5; D is unclear. Germline CDR1 is SQVTM and CDR2 is ANQGSEA. V was cut by 6 bases and J by 0 bases, with 8 bases left in between. This CDR3 is built from 12 residues. The CDR3 protein is CSVTEYQETQYF. The CDR3 bases are TGCAGCGTCACCGAGTACCAAGAGACCCAGTACTTC.

The chain is built from TRBV6-5 and TRBJ1-5, with 10 bases lining up with TRBD1. V trimming: 6 bases; J trimming: 6 bases; junction bases outside the gene matches: 5. Germline CDR1 MNHEY, CDR2 SVGAGI. CDR3 size: 14 residues. In DNA form, the CDR3 reads TGTGCCAGCAGACAGACAGGGGGCAGTCAGCCCCAGCATTTT. Encoded protein: CASRQTGGSQPQHF.

The chain recombines TRBV7-8 with TRBJ1-4; D might be TRBD1 (6 bases). V shed 5 bases and J shed 1 base, with 14 bases lying between them. The CDR3 has 16 amino acids. Germline CDR1 SGHVS, CDR2 FQNEAQ. CDR3 protein: CASSTRQAGTNEKLFF. CDR3 nucleotides: TGTGCCAGCAGCACACGACAGGCGGGAACTAATGAAAAACTGTTTTTT.